These T cell receptor beta chains were read from a single sample in a study of cytomegalovirus exposure and HLA in healthy donors. The table came from immunoSEQ multiplex PCR; TCRdb's copy has only in-frame clones and leaves some out. This sample carries approximately 54,000 clones, with approximately 7% going to the ten biggest clones. Sequencing was carried out using PBMCs. All receptors come from a woman aged 40 to 50 in good health and CMV-seronegative. The CDR3 runs from the conserved cysteine through the conserved F or W. D genes are given only for firm matches. Expanded clones get a size class; other rows say once, few or many, or leave the size out.

TRBD1	NA	TRBJ1-4	TRBV6-5	TGTGCCAGCAGTCGGCAGACAGGGGATAATGAAAAACTGTTTTTT	CASSRQTGDNEKLFF
NA	NA	TRBJ2-1	TRBV6-5	TGTGCCAGCAGTTACTCGAGTCGGAGAGAGCAGTTCTTC	CASSYSSRREQFF
NA	NA	TRBJ1-1	TRBV11-2	TGTGCCAGCAGCTTAGGAGAGGGAGCTTTCTTT	CASSLGEGAFF
NA	medium-sized	TRBJ2-7	TRBV4-3	TGCGCCAGCAGCCAAGATAGTGATACTAGGTACGAGCAGTACTTC	CASSQDSDTRYEQYF
TRBD1	NA	TRBJ1-5	TRBV18	TGTGCCAGCTCACAAAACACGGGACAGGGGTTTCAGCCCCAGCATTTT	CASSQNTGQGFQPQHF
TRBD2	NA	TRBJ2-3	TRBV10-2	TGCGCCAGCAGTGTCCCACTAGCGGGAGGGGGTAGCACAGATACGCAGTATTTT	CASSVPLAGGGSTDTQYF
NA	NA	TRBJ2-1	TRBV28	TGTGCCAGCAGCCAGGTGGGGCAGGGTGGCTACAATGAGCAGTTCTTC	CASSQVGQGGYNEQFF
TRBD1	NA	TRBJ2-7	TRBV7-2	TGTGCCAGCAGCTTAGAAGGGACAGGGGTCTACGAGCAGTACTTC	CASSLEGTGVYEQYF
NA	NA	TRBJ1-6	TRBV5-1	TGCGCCAGCAGCTCGGGTTTATTTGGGAATTCACCCCTCCACTTT	CASSSGLFGNSPLHF
TRBD1	NA	TRBJ2-7	TRBV19	TGTGCCAGTAGCCCAGGGGGCTTATCAGGCGAGCAGTACTTC	CASSPGGLSGEQYF
NA	NA	TRBJ2-7	TRBV2	TGTGCCAGCAGTGAAAAATACGGCTTGCCCGGGACACGTCGTGTGGAGCAGTACTTC	CASSEKYGLPGTRRVEQYF
TRBD1	NA	TRBJ1-2	TRBV2	TGTGCCAGCATTGAGTACAGGGGGGATGGCTACACCTTC	CASIEYRGDGYTF
NA	NA	TRBJ1-5	TRBV6-5	TGTGCCAGCAGTTTGGGGCAGGGCAATCAGCCCCAGCATTTT	CASSLGQGNQPQHF
NA	NA	TRBJ2-5	TRBV11-1	TGTGCCAGCAGCTTTCAGGGGCAGAACCAAGAGACCCAGTACTTC	CASSFQGQNQETQYF
NA	NA	TRBJ2-3	TRBV5-3	TGTGCCAGAAGCTTTGGGGGGGATACGCAGTATTTT	CARSFGGDTQYF
NA	NA	TRBJ1-6	TRBV7-2	TGTGCCAGCAGCTTAATTTTAAACTATAATTCACCCCTCCACTTT	CASSLILNYNSPLHF
NA	NA	TRBJ1-1	TRBV5-1	TGCGCCAGCAGCTACGACAGGAACACTGAAGCTTTCTTT	CASSYDRNTEAFF
NA	medium-sized	TRBJ1-1	TRBV5-5	TGTGCCAGCAGCGGCAGGGTTAAGAACACTGAAGCTTTCTTT	CASSGRVKNTEAFF
NA	NA	TRBJ2-5	TRBV5-1	TGCGCCAGCAGCTTGATAACAGACCAAGAGACCCAGTACTTC	CASSLITDQETQYF
TRBD2	NA	TRBJ2-2	TRBV27	TGTGCCAGCAGTTTAGCGGGGGGCTCGGGCGGGGAGCTGTTTTTT	CASSLAGGSGGELFF
NA	NA	TRBJ2-5	TRBV30	TGTGCCTGGAGTGAGGGGCTCTTCTCCTACGAGCAATACTTC	CAWSEGLFSYEQYF
TRBD1	NA	TRBJ1-5	TRBV18	TGTGCCAGCTCACCTACAGGGACAGCAAGCAATCAGCCCCAGCATTTT	CASSPTGTASNQPQHF
NA	NA	TRBJ1-6	TRBV30	TGTGCCTGGCAACAGGGAAATAATTCACCCCTACACTTT	CAWQQGNNSPLHF
TRBD1	NA	TRBJ2-1	TRBV9	TGTGCCAGCAGCCCAAGGGACAGGGTGGGGAATGAGCAGTTCTTC	CASSPRDRVGNEQFF
TRBD1	NA	TRBJ2-2	TRBV9	TGTGCCAGCAGCGTAGGGTCAGGGGGCGATGGTACCGGGGAGCTGTTTTTT	CASSVGSGGDGTGELFF
TRBD2	NA	TRBJ2-5	TRBV6-6	TGTGCCAGCAGTTACAGGAGCAGCGGCGGGGGGCCCCAGTACTTC	CASSYRSSGGGPQYF
TRBD1	NA	TRBJ2-7	TRBV4-3	TGCGCCAGCAGCCGTATACAGGGGGCGCGGGAGCAGTACTTC	CASSRIQGAREQYF
NA	NA	TRBJ2-6	TRBV7-3	TGTGCCAGCAGCTCGGGTGGTCTGGCCAACGTCCTGACTTTC	CASSSGGLANVLTF
TRBD1	NA	TRBJ1-4	TRBV2	TGTGCCAGCACCTCGGGACAGGGAAATGAAAAACTGTTTTTT	CASTSGQGNEKLFF
TRBD1	NA	TRBJ1-2	TRBV7-9	TGTGCCAGCAGCTTAGGAGACAGGGGGAGCGGCTATGGCTACACCTTC	CASSLGDRGSGYGYTF
TRBD1	NA	TRBJ1-1	TRBV19	TGTGCCAGTAGTACGACAGGGGAGGTTGAAGCTTTCTTT	CASSTTGEVEAFF
NA	NA	TRBJ2-1	TRBV2	TGTGCCAGCAGCCCAGACTGGAGAGTGGGCAATGAGCAGTTCTTC	CASSPDWRVGNEQFF
NA	NA	TRBJ1-1	TRBV28	TGTGCCAGCAGTTTAGGCAGGGTGAACACTGAAGCTTTCTTT	CASSLGRVNTEAFF
NA	NA	TRBJ2-2	TRBV25-1	TGTGCCAGCAGTGAATTCGGGGAGACCGGGGAGCTGTTTTTT	CASSEFGETGELFF
NA	NA	TRBJ1-6	TRBV28	TGTGCCAGCAGAAGTGGGACATTCCAAAATTCACCCCTCCACTTT	CASRSGTFQNSPLHF
NA	NA	TRBJ1-3	TRBV4-1	TGCGCCAGCAGCCAAGATACGGGGACTGGAAACACCATATATTTT	CASSQDTGTGNTIYF
NA	NA	TRBJ1-2	TRBV15	TGTGCCACCAGCAGAGATGTCACGGGTAACTATGGCTACACCTTC	CATSRDVTGNYGYTF
NA	NA	TRBJ1-2	TRBV18	TGTGCCAGCTCACCACCGAATCCAGAGGCTAACTATGGCTACACCTTC	CASSPPNPEANYGYTF
NA	NA	TRBJ1-1	TRBV7-8	TGTGCCAGCAGCTTAGTGCAGGACACTGAAGCTTTCTTT	CASSLVQDTEAFF
TRBD2	NA	TRBJ2-3	TRBV5-4	TGTGCCAGCAGCGAATCCCATACCACGGGGGGAACAGATACGCAGTATTTT	CASSESHTTGGTDTQYF
TRBD1	NA	TRBJ1-2	TRBV6-1	TGTGCCAGCAATAGTTGGGGACAGGGTGCTGGCTACACCTTC	CASNSWGQGAGYTF
NA	NA	TRBJ2-2	TRBV2	TGTGCCAGCAGTGAACAGGGGCCTAACACCGGGGAGCTGTTTTTT	CASSEQGPNTGELFF
NA	NA	TRBJ2-7	TRBV6-1	TGTGCCAGCAGTGAATTATTCGGGATCAACGAGCAGTACTTC	CASSELFGINEQYF
TRBD2	NA	TRBJ2-1	TRBV6-6	TGTGCCAGCAGCCCCCCCGGGACTACCCACAATGAGCAGTTCTTC	CASSPPGTTHNEQFF